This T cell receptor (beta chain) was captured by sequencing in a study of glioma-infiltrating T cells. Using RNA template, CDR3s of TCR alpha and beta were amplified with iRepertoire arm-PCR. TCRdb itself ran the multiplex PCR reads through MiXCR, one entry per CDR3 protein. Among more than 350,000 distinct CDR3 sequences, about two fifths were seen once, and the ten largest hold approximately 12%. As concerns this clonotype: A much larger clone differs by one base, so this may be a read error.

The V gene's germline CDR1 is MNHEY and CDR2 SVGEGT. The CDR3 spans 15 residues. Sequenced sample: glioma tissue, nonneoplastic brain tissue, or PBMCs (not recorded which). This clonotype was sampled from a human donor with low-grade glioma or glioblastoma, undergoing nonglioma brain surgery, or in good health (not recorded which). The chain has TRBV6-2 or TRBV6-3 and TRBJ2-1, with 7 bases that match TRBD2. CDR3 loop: CTSSPLARSYNEQFF. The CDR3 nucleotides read TGTACCAGCAGTCCACTAGCGAGATCCTACAATGAGCAGTTCTTC.